This T cell receptor (beta chain) is from a study of regulatory T cells in long-lasting Graves disease (dated by TCRdb to the early 2020s). With regard to the full study: Patients with newly diagnosed Graves' disease had been on antithyroid drugs for under 3 months. This study used TCR sequencing and RNA sequencing of peripheral blood to compare persistent Graves' disease patients against newly diagnosed Graves' disease patients. The study was conducted in China and was registered as a clinical trial. A total of 35 or so samples underwent TCR sequencing: some 13 from persistent and roughly 20 from newly diagnosed Graves' disease patients.

Details on this clonotype: Which antigen it targets is not known. This sequence may be a read error, since a much larger clone differs from it by one base.

The label giving this sample's time point can be read as: newly diagnosed GD, antithyroid drugs for less than 3 months. RNA was extracted from PBMCs in TRIzol for both TCR sequencing and RNA sequencing. The diagnosis of Graves' disease was made according to American Thyroid Association guidelines. The patients came from an endocrinology department in Xi'an, China. Each patient gave 8.5 to 9.5 milliliters of peripheral blood, collected in an EDTA anticoagulant tube. Ficoll Paque Plus density gradient separation was used to isolate PBMCs, and no additional T cell sorting was done. RNA quality was checked with an Agilent 2100 Bioanalyzer and agarose gel, and concentration with a NanoDrop 2000. Libraries were prepared through multiplex PCR. TCRdb names Illumina HiSeq 4000 as the instrument used. To build TCR beta libraries, CDR3 regions were amplified by Arm-PCR using iRepertoire HTBI primers. PCR products were gel purified before sequencing. Concerning the study's data processing: Across samples, 60 to 70 TRBV and 14 TRBJ segments were identified and used for gene usage analysis of CDR3 amino acid clonotypes. COPE and FqMerger were used to merge filtered high-quality paired reads into contigs. BLAST was used to align contigs to the IMGT TRBV, TRBD and TRBJ reference genes, and CDR3 was defined following IMGT. Any clonotype with a frequency above 0.1% was counted as a highly expanded clone. Repertoire diversity was measured by Shannon entropy, and V-J evenness by the Gini coefficient. A clonotype found in more than one individual was treated as public. Clones were called with MiXCR by TCRdb after fastp trimmed the public reads at Q25, and only in-frame beta chains were retained. Every entry covers one CDR3 protein and lists the most common genes and DNA from its rows. None of the V and J calls come from the authors' own analysis; TCRdb made them. The table for this sample lists some 500,000 distinct CDR3 sequences; about 16% of them were counted only once. The ten largest clones take up roughly 25% of the sample.

The cysteine opens and the phenylalanine closes a CDR3 of 15 amino acids. Only the CDR3 portion is preserved as DNA: 45 bases, with reading frame beginning at the first base. Per the germline V gene, SNHLY is the CDR1 and FYNNEI is the CDR2. After removal of 8 bases from V and 7 bases from J, the junction retains 9 bases not matched to a gene. Points the paper makes about the study in general: Sequencing and analysis were restricted to the TCR beta chain. More public clonotypes were shared among persistent patients (fewer than 3,000) than among newly diagnosed patients (roughly 1,000). Peripheral blood alone was examined, since thyroid tissue, which constituted the primary lesion, could not be accessed. Compared with newly diagnosed patients, patients with persistent Graves' disease had lower TCR Shannon entropy and fewer highly expanded clones, which suggests clonal expansion. As a limitation, the authors acknowledged that the small sample size may reduce accuracy. Persistent disease showed preferential use of TRBV28, TRBJ1-2 and TRBJ2-5, whereas newly diagnosed disease favored TRBV20-1 and TRBJ2-1.

In addition, the sample was reused for a study of T cells in Graves' hyperthyroidism and ophthalmopathy. The second study's paper adds: Stable Graves' hyperthyroidism was defined as no progression to ophthalmopathy during 18 months of follow-up. Hyperthyroidism patients were aged 18 to 65 years and newly diagnosed, with disease duration of less than 2 months. Exclusion was applied to patients with uncontrolled infections, other autoimmune diseases, pregnancy or lactation. Clinical symptoms, serum thyroxine and TRAb, thyroid ultrasound, and orbital computed tomography formed the basis for the diagnoses. The first round of RT-PCR for the TCR CDR3 was performed with the HTBI primer set and the Qiagen OneStep RT-PCR kit. Most expanded thyroid clonotypes (frequency above 0.001) were also detected in blood, a finding suggesting that blood repertoires may reflect thyroid immune responses. Ophthalmopathy was separated from stable hyperthyroidism by a 13 V-J signature model, with approximately 86% sensitivity and 81% to 83% specificity obtained in cross-validation and 80%/75% obtained in testing. During validation, the model predicted progression to ophthalmopathy a median of around six months ahead of onset, with around 70% sensitivity and around 72% specificity. TCR V-J signatures able to tell the groups apart were searched for in a discovery cohort of 95 to 100 patients, of whom about 40 had Graves' ophthalmopathy and 55 to 60 had stable Graves' hyperthyroidism. Prospective prediction of ophthalmopathy was tested in an independent validation cohort of 18 to 20 hyperthyroidism patients and some 17 patients who later progressed to ophthalmopathy. The 75 to 100 discovery patients were randomly divided into training and test sets at a 7:3 ratio. Thyroid tissue and blood T-cell repertoires from six Graves' hyperthyroidism patients were also compared in the study. Following sampling, methimazole starting at 30 mg daily was given to hyperthyroidism patients, and high-dose intravenous methylprednisolone was given to ophthalmopathy patients. A second multiplex PCR round built the libraries, followed by size selection and purification. Paired-end sequencing of the libraries was performed with 100 bp reads on an Illumina HiSeq2000. SOAPnuke was used to process the raw data, with reads discarded if the reads contained adapters or uncalled bases, had a mean Phred below 15, or lacked an exact constant-primer or identifier match. COPE v1.2.5 was used to merge high-quality paired reads, and clonotypes were defined as unique nucleotide sequences. Clonotypes were aligned to IMGT TRBV, TRBD and TRBJ reference segments using MiTCR v1.1. The analysis included only V-J combinations with a frequency above 0.0001, which together covered 99% to 99.2% of the repertoires. The TCS score was defined as F50 (clonal expansion) divided by E x V (chaos), with BLOSUM62-based TCRdist calculated between CDR3 peptides within each V-J. Welch's t-statistics and random forest reduced fewer than 600 V-J features to some 14, which were used in a naive Bayes classifier (R e1071). No statistical method was used to fix the sample size in advance, and group allocation was not hidden from the investigators. According to the paper, TCR Vbeta CDR3 sequencing was carried out on 135 peripheral blood samples, which came from fewer than 50 ophthalmopathy, 75 to 80 hyperthyroidism and approximately 17 progressor patients.

The sequence links TRBV2 to TRBJ2-1; 12 central nucleotides agree with TRBD2. The source of this sequence is a middle-aged woman with Graves disease. Donor details come from another sample of the same person, matched by shared clones. Sequenced material: peripheral blood mononuclear cells (PBMCs), taken at new diagnosis, from a patient treated with antithyroid drugs. This receptor has the CDR3 CASGASGGALNEQFF. The sequenced DNA is TGTGCCAGCGGCGCTAGCGGGGGGGCGCTTAATGAGCAGTTCTTC.